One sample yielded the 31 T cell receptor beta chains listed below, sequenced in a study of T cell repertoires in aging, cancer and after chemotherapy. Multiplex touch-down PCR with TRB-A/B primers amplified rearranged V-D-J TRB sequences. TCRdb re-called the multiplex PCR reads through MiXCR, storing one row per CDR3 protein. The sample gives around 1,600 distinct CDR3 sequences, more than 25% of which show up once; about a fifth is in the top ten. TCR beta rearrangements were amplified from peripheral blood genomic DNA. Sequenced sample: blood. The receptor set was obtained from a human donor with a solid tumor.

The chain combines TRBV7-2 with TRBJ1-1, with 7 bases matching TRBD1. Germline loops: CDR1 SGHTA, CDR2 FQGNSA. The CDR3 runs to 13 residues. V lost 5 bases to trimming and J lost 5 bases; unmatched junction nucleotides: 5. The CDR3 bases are TGTGCCAGCAGCAAGTACAGGGGAACTGAAGCTTTCTTT. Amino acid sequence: CASSKYRGTEAFF.

Written as DNA, the CDR3 is TGTGCCAGCAGTTTTGTAGGAGACACCATATATTTT. Translation: CASSFVGDTIYF. This chain links TRBV12-5 with TRBJ1-3; D gene unclear. Germline V gene lookup returns CDR1 LGHNT and CDR2 FRNRAP. This CDR3 spans 12 amino acids. The full variable domain, with the rest looked up from reference TRBV12-5 and TRBJ1-3, is DARVTQTPRHKVTEMGQEVTMRCQPILGHNTVFWYRQTMMQGLELLAYFRNRAPLDDSGMPKDRFSAEMPDATLATLKIQPSEPRDSAVYFCASSFVGDTIYFGEGSWLTVV.

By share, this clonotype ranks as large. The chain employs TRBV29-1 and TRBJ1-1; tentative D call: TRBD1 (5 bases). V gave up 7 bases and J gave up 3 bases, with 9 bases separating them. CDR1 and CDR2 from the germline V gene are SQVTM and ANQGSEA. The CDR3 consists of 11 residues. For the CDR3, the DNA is TGCAGCGGTGGGGGGTACACTGAAGCTTTCTTT. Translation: CSGGGYTEAFF.

DNA of the CDR3: TGTGCCAGCAGTTTTGGACTCTTAATCGCCGGGGAGCTGTTTTTT. This codes for CASSFGLLIAGELFF. The rearrangement joins TRBV12-3 or TRBV12-4 to TRBJ2-2; tentatively, D is TRBD2 (5 bases). The CDR3 sequence is 15 residues long. The germline V and J ends were trimmed by 3 bases and 6 bases, with 14 bases remaining between them.

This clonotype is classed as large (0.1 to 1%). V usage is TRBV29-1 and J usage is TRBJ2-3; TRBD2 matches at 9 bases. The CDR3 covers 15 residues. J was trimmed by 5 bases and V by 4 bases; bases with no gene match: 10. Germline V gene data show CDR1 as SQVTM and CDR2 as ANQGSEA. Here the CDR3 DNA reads TGCAGCGTTGTGGGGACTAGCTGGGGAGGAGATACGCAGTATTTT. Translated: CSVVGTSWGGDTQYF.

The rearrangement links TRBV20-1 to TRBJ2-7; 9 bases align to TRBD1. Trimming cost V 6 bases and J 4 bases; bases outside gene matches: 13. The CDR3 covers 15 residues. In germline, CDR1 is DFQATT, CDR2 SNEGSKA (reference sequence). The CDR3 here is CSATRPGQGLYEQYF. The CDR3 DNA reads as TGCAGTGCCACTAGACCGGGACAGGGCCTATACGAGCAGTACTTC.

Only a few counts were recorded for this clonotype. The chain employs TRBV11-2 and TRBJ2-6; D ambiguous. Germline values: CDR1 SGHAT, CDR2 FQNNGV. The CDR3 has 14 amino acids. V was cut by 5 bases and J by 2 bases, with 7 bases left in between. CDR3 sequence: CASSQVAGANVLTF. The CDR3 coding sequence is TGTGCCAGCAGCCAAGTTGCTGGGGCCAACGTCCTGACTTTC. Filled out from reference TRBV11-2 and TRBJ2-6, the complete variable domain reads EAGVAQSPRYKIIEKRQSVAFWCNPISGHATLYWYQQILGQGPKLLIQFQNNGVVDDSQLPKDRFSAERLKGVDSTLKIQPAKLEDSAVYLCASSQVAGANVLTFGAGSRLTVL.

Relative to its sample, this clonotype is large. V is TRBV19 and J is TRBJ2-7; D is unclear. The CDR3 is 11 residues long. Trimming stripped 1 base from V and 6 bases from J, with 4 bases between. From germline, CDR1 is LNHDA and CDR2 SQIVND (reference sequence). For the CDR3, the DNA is TGTGCCAGTAGTATAGCGGGCGAGCAGTACTTC. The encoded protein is CASSIAGEQYF.

This CDR3 reads CSARRLAGGADTQYF. The DNA for the CDR3 is TGCAGTGCCCGGAGACTAGCGGGGGGAGCCGATACGCAGTATTTT. V usage is TRBV20-1 and J usage is TRBJ2-3; TRBD2 matches 13 bases. The V and J ends lost 6 bases and 6 bases, in that order; junction bases with no gene match: 9. The germline gives CDR1 DFQATT, CDR2 SNEGSKA (reference sequence). The CDR3 runs 15 residues.

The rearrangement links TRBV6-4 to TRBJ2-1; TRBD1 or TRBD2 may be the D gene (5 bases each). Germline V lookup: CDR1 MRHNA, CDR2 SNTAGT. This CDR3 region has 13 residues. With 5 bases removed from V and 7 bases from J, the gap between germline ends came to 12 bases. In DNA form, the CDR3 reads TGTGCCAGCAGTTACCGGGACCGAAATGAGCAGTTCTTC. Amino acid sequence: CASSYRDRNEQFF.

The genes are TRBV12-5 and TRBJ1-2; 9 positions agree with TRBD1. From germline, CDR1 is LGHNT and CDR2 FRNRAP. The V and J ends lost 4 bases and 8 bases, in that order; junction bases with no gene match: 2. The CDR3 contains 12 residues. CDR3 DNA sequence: TGTGCTAGTGGTTGGGACAGGGAAGGCTACACCTTC. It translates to CASGWDREGYTF.

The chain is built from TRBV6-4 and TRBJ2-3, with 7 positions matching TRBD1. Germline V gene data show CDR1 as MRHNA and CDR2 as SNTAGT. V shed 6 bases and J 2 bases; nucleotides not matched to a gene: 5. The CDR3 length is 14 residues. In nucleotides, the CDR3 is TGTGCCAGCAGCCGACAGGGCCCCACAGATACGCAGTATTTT. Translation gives CASSRQGPTDTQYF.

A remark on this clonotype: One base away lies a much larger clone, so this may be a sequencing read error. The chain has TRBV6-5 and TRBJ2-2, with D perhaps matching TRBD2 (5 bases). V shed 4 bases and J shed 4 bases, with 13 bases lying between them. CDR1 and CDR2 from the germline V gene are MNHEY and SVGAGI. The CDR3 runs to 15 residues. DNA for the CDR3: TGTGCCAGCAGTTCGGGCGGGTTAGGCACCGGGGAGCTGTTTTTT. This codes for CASSSGGLGTGELFF.

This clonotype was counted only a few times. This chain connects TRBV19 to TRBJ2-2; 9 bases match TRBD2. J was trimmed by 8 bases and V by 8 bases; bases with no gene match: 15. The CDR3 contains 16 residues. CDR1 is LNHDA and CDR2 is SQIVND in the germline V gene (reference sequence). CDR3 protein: CASLGVKRGETGELFF. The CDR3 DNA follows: TGTGCCAGTTTAGGGGTTAAGCGGGGGGAGACGGGGGAGCTGTTTTTT.

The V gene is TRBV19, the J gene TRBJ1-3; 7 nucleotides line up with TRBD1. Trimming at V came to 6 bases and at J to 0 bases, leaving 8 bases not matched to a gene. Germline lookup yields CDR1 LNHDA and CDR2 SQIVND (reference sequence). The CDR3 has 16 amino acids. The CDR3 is CASSPRQGGSGNTIYF. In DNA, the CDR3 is TGTGCCAGTAGCCCCAGACAGGGCGGCTCTGGAAACACCATATATTTT.

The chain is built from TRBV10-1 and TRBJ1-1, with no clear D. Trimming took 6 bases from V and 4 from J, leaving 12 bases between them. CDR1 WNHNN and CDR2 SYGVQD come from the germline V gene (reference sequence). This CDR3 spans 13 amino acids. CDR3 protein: CASSFKEGTEAFF. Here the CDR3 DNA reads TGCGCCAGCAGCTTCAAGGAGGGCACTGAAGCTTTCTTT.

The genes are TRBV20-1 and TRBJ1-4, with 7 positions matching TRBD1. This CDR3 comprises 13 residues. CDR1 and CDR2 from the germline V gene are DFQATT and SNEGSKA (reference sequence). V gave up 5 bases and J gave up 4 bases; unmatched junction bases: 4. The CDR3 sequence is CSARRDSNEKLFF. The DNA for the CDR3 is TGCAGTGCTCGGAGGGACAGTAATGAAAAACTGTTTTTT.

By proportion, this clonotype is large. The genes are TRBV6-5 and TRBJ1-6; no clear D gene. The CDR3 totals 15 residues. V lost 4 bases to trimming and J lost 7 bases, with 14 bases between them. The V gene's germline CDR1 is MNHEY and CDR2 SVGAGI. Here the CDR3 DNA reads TGTGCCAGCAGTTCCCGTCCGAGTGGGAATTCACCCCTCCACTTT. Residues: CASSSRPSGNSPLHF.

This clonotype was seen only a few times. CDR3 DNA: TGTGCCAGCAGCTTAGGGGGGACCACAGATACGCAGTATTTT. As protein: CASSLGGTTDTQYF. This rearrangement joins TRBV7-2 to TRBJ2-3; the D gene could be TRBD1 or TRBD2 (5 bases each). The CDR3 has 14 amino acids. The V gene's germline CDR1 is SGHTA and CDR2 FQGNSA. The V and J ends lost 1 base and 2 bases respectively, with 7 bases between them.

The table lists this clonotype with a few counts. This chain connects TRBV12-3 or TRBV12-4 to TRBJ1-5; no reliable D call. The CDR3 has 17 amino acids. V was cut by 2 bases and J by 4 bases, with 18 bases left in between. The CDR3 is CASSLRPPGRGNQPQHF. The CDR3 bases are TGTGCCAGCAGTTTACGGCCCCCCGGTCGGGGTAATCAGCCCCAGCATTTT.

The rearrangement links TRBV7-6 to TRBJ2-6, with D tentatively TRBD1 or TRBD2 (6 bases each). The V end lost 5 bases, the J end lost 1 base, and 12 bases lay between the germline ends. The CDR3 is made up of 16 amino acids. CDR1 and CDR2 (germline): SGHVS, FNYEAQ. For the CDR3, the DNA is TGTGCCAGCAGCCAAGGGGGGCTATCTGGGGCCAACGTCCTGACTTTC. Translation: CASSQGGLSGANVLTF. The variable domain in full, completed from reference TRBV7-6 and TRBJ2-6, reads GAGVSQSPRYKVTKRGQDVALRCDPISGHVSLYWYRQALGQGPEFLTYFNYEAQQDKSGLPNDRFSAERPEGSISTLTIQRTEQRDSAMYRCASSQGGLSGANVLTFGAGSRLTVL.

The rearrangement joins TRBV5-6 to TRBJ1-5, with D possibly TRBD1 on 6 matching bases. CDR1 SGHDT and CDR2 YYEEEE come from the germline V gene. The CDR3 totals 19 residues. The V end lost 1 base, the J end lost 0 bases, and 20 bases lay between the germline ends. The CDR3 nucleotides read TGTGCCAGCAGCTTGATGACAGGTCGGGGATCTCATAGCAATCAGCCCCAGCATTTT. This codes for CASSLMTGRGSHSNQPQHF.

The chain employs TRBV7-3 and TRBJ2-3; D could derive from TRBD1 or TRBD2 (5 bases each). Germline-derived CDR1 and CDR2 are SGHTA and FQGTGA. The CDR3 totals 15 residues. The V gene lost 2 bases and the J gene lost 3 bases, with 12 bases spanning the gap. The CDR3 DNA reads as TGTGCCAGCAGCTTACGTGGGACCGGTACAGATACGCAGTATTTT. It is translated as CASSLRGTGTDTQYF.

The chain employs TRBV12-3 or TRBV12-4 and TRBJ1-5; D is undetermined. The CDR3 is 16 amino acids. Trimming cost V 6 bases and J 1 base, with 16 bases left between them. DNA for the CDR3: TGTGCCAGCAGCCGCCCGACGGACGCAAGCAATCAGCCCCAGCATTTT. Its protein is CASSRPTDASNQPQHF.

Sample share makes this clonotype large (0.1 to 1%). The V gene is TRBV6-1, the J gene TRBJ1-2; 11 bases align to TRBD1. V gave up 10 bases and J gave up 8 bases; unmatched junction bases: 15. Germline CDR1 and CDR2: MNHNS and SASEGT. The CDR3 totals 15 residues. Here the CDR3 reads CATRPDAGTGGGYTF. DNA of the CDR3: TGTGCCACCCGACCCGACGCCGGGACAGGGGGGGGCTACACCTTC.

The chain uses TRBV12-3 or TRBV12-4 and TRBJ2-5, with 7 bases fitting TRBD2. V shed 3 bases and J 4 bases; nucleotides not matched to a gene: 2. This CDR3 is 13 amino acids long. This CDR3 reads CASSLSGGETQYF. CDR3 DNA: TGTGCCAGCAGTTTGTCGGGGGGAGAGACCCAGTACTTC.

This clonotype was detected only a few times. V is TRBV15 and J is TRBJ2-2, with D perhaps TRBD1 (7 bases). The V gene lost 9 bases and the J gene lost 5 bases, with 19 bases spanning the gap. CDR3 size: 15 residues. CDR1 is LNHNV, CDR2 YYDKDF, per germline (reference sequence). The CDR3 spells CATRPPAGGTGELFF. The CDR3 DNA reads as TGTGCCACGAGACCCCCGGCAGGGGGGACCGGGGAGCTGTTTTTT.

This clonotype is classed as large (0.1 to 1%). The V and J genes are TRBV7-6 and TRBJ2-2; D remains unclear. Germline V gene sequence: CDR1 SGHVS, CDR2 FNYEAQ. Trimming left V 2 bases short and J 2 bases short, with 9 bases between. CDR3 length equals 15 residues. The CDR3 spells CASSLLGPNTGELFF. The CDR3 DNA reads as TGTGCCAGCAGCTTACTCGGACCTAACACCGGGGAGCTGTTTTTT. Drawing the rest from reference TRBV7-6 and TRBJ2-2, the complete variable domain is GAGVSQSPRYKVTKRGQDVALRCDPISGHVSLYWYRQALGQGPEFLTYFNYEAQQDKSGLPNDRFSAERPEGSISTLTIQRTEQRDSAMYRCASSLLGPNTGELFFGEGSRLTVL.

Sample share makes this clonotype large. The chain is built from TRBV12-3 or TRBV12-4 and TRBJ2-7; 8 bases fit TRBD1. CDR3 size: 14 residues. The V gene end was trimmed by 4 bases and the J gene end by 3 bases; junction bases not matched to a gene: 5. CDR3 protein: CASSSGGSYYEQYF. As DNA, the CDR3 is TGTGCCAGCAGTTCAGGGGGCAGCTACTACGAGCAGTACTTC.

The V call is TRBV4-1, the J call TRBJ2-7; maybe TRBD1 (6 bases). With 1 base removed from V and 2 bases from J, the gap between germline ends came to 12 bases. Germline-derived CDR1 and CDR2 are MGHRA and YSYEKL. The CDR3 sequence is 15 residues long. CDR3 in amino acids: CASSQVLGAPYEQYF. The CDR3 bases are TGCGCCAGCAGCCAAGTATTGGGGGCGCCCTACGAGCAGTACTTC.

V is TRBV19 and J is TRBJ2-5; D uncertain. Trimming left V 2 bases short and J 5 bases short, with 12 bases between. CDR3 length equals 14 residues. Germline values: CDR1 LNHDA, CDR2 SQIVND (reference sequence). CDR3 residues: CASSINSLGETQYF. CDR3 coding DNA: TGTGCCAGTAGTATAAACTCACTGGGGGAGACCCAGTACTTC.